These T cell receptor beta chains were read from a single sample in a study of breast tumors, draining lymph nodes, adjacent tissues. TCRdb ran MiXCR on the multiplex PCR reads and lists one entry per CDR3 protein. The table has 140,000 or so distinct CDR3 sequences, around a third seen once. The sequencing input was axillary lymph node tissue. These receptors were taken from a female donor with breast cancer. Some clones in this sample may be carry-over from other donors' samples. Both conserved end residues are part of each CDR3.

>TRBV11-2
CASSTPGQHKGGYTF
>TRBV6-5
CASSYGGSTGELFF
>TRBV5-6
CASSSTGAAAGTQYF
>TRBV29-1
CSVANRVGEAFF
>TRBV19
CASSPGFSGANVLTF
>TRBV30
CAWWDSYGYTF
>TRBV4-1
CASSLSGRTNEKLFF
>TRBV9
CASSVEGQGNSPLHF
>TRBV6-5
CATRRTNTGELFF
>TRBV9
CASSVEDLANYGYTF
>TRBV5-1
CASSPQGTQSYNEQFF
>TRBV2
CASSEQGDTEAFF
>TRBV15
CATRDGQRYSNQPQHF
>TRBV5-1
CASSTGQGVVAKNIQYF
>TRBV11-2
CASSWDRDEQYF
>TRBV19
CACRGVGGYEQYF
>TRBV9
CASSPSHSGNEQSF
>TRBV6-2/TRBV6-3
CASMELDNQPQHF
>TRBV15
CATSRDELGQPFYNSPLHF
>TRBV7-7
CAPPPSSLETQYF
>TRBV6-2/TRBV6-3
CASTGFNEQFF
>TRBV12-3/TRBV12-4
CVSSLVGGPYGYTF
>TRBV6-6
CASRRVTANNSPLHF
>TRBV19
CASSNPGQEPAQPQHF
>TRBV24-1
CATQAMENTEAFF
>TRBV20-1
CSQARDLQFPETNTQYF
>TRBV7-2
CASSSRRDTEAFF
>TRBV7-2
CASSLARPKHNSPLHF
>TRBV7-2
CASSLVLAGGQEQFF
>TRBV7-9
CTSIWSGGSTEAFF
>TRBV27
CASKGLGRGALGELFF
>TRBV5-8
CASSRGLLAGTYGYTF
>TRBV5-5
CASSLDGDYGYTF
>TRBV7-2
CASSSDRVQPQHF
>TRBV27
CASSSLDRAGEQYF
>TRBV6-5
CASSYDRGYNNEQFF
>TRBV10-3
CAISVGQGANQAQHF
>TRBV19
CASSMVGESSYEQYF
>TRBV11-2
CASRRGGTGNTIYF
>TRBV2
CASRDRSYEQYF
>TRBV19
CASSIGGGRAYNEQFF
>TRBV19
CASWAVNYGYTF